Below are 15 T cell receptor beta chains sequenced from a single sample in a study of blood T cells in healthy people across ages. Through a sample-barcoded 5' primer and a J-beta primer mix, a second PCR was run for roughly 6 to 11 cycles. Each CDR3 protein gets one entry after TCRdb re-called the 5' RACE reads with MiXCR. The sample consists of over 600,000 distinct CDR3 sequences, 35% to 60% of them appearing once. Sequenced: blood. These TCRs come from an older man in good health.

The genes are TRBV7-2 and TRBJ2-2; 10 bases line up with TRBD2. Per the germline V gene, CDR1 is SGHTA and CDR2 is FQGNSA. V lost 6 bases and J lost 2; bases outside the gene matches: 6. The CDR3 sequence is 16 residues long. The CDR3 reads CASRRSGRANTGELFF. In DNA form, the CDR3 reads TGTGCCAGCAGAAGAAGCGGGAGGGCAAACACCGGGGAGCTGTTTTTT.

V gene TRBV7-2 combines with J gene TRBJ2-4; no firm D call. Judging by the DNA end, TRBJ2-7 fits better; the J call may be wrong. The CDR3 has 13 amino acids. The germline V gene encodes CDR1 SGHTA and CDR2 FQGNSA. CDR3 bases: TGTGCCAGCAGCTTATCTGTTTTCTACGAGCAGTACTTC. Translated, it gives CASSLSVFYEQYF.

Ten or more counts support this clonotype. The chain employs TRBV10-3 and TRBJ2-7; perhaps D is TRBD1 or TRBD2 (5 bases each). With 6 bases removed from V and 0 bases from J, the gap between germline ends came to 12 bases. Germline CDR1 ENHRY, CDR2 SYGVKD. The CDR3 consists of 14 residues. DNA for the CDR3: TGTGCCATCAGGACCGGGACGTTCTCCTACGAGCAGTACTTC. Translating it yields CAIRTGTFSYEQYF.

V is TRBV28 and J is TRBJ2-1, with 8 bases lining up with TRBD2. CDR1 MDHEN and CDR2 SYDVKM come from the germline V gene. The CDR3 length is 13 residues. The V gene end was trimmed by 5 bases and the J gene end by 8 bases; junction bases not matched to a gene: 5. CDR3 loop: CASSVRTSHEQFF. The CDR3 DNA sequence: TGTGCCAGCAGTGTACGGACTAGCCATGAGCAGTTCTTC.

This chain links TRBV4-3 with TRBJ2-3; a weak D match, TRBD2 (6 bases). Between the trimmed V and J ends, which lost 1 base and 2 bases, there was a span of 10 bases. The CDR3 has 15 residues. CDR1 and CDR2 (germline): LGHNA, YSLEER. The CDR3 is CASSQGGTYTDTQYF. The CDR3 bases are TGCGCCAGCAGCCAAGGCGGGACTTACACAGATACGCAGTATTTT.

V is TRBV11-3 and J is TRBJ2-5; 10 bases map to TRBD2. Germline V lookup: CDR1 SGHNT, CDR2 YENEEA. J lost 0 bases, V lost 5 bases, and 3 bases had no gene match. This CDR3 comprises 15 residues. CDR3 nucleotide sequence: TGTGCCAGCAGCGCTAGCGGGGGTCACCAAGAGACCCAGTACTTC. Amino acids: CASSASGGHQETQYF.

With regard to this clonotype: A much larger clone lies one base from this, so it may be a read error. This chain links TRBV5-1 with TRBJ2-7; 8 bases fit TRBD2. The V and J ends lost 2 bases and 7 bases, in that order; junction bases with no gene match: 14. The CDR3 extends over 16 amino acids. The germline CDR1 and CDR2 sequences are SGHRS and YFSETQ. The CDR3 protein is CASSFRTGGPGNEQYF. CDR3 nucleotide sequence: TGCGCCAGCAGCTTCAGGACGGGAGGGCCTGGGAATGAGCAGTACTTC.

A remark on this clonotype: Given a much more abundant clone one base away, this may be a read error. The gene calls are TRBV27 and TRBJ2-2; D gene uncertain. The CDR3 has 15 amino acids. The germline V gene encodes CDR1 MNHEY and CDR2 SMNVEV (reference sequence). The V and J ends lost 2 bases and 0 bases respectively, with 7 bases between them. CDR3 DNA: TGTGCCAGCAGTTTAACAGACACGAACACCGGGGAGCTGTTTTTT. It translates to CASSLTDTNTGELFF.

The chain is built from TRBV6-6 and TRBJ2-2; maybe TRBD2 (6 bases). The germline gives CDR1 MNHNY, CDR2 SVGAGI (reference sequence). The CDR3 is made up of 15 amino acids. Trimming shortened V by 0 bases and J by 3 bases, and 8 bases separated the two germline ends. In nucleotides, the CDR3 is TGTGCCAGCAGTTACTCGGGGGGAGACACCGGGGAGCTGTTTTTT. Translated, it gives CASSYSGGDTGELFF.

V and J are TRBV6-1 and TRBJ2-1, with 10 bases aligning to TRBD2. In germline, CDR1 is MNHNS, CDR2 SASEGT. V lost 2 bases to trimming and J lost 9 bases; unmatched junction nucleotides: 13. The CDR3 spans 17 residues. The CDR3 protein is CASSETWASGSAGEQFF. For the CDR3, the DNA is TGTGCCAGCAGTGAAACTTGGGCTAGCGGGAGTGCGGGTGAGCAGTTCTTC.

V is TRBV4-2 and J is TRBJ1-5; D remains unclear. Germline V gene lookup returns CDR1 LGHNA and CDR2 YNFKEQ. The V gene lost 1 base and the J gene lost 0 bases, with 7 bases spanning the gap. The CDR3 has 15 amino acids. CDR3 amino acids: CASSQGRSSNQPQHF. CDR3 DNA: TGTGCCAGCAGCCAAGGGCGGTCTAGCAATCAGCCCCAGCATTTT.

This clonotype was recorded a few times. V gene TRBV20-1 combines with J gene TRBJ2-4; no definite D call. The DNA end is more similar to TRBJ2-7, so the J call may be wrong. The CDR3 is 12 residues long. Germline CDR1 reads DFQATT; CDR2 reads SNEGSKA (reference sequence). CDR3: CSARGMSHEQYF. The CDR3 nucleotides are TGCAGTGCTAGAGGAATGAGCCACGAGCAGTACTTC.

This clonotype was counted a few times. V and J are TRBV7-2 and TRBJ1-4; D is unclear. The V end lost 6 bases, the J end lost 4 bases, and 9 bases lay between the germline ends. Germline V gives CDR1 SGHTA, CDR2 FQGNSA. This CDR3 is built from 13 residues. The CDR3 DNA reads TGTGCCAGCAGACGTGACCTTAATGAAAAACTGTTTTTT. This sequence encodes CASRRDLNEKLFF.

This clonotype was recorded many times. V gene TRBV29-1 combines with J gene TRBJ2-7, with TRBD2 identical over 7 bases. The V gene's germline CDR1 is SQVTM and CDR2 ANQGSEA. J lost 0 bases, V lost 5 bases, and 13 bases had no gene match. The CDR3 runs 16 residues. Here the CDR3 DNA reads TGCAGCGTTCTGGGGAGACCGGGGGGAGCCTCCTACGAGCAGTACTTC. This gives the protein CSVLGRPGGASYEQYF.

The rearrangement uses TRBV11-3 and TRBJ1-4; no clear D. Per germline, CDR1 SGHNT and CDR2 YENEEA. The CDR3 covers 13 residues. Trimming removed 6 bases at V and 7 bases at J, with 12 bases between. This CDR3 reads CASSTGDVEKLFF. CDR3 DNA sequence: TGTGCCAGCAGTACCGGGGATGTTGAAAAACTGTTTTTT.